This TCR beta chain was found in a study of blood T cell repertoires in COVID-19. The germline gives CDR1 LGHDT, CDR2 YNNKEL (reference sequence). The V end lost 0 bases, the J end lost 0 bases, and 11 bases lay between the germline ends. This CDR3 has 16 amino acids. Assay: immunoSEQ multiplex PCR; the TCRdb copy retains only in-frame clones and omits some. The sample records 130,000 or so clones, more than 80% being singletons. The chain combines TRBV3-1 (or the pseudogene TRBV3-2) with TRBJ1-1; D gene unclear. The sample was peripheral blood. This sequence was found in a woman aged 55-70 years with acute or convalescent COVID-19. The CDR3 nucleotides are TGTGCCAGCAGCCAAGATCCCAACAGAGTGAACACTGAAGCTTTCTTT. Protein: CASSQDPNRVNTEAFF.